The 26 T cell receptor beta chains below come from one sample, sequenced in a study of blood T cell repertoires in COVID-19. Profiled with immunoSEQ multiplex PCR; TCRdb holds only in-frame clones, not every one. Among hundreds of thousands of clones, 70% to 90% were seen once, and the ten largest hold about 2%. The specimen sequenced was peripheral blood. The receptor source for this set is a woman in her sixties or seventies with COVID-19, enrolled during active disease.

The chain recombines TRBV27 with TRBJ1-5, with a tentative D call TRBD1 (5 bases). Trimming stripped 11 bases from V and 6 bases from J, with 20 bases between. The V gene's germline CDR1 is MNHEY and CDR2 SMNVEV (reference sequence). The CDR3 extends over 14 amino acids. The CDR3 region is CAQRGGGSGQPQHF. CDR3 DNA sequence: TGTGCCCAAAGGGGCGGGGGATCGGGTCAGCCCCAGCATTTT.

The chain is built from TRBV3-1 (or the pseudogene TRBV3-2) and TRBJ2-2, with TRBD2 identical over 13 bases. The V and J ends lost 2 bases and 3 bases, in that order; junction bases with no gene match: 3. This CDR3 is 17 amino acids long. Germline assignment: CDR1 LGHDT and CDR2 YNNKEL (reference sequence). The CDR3 DNA reads as TGTGCCAGCAGCCAACCGGGACTAGCGGGATACACCGGGGAGCTGTTTTTT. Amino acid sequence: CASSQPGLAGYTGELFF.

The chain uses TRBV30 and TRBJ1-5; D gene unclear. The V gene lost 6 bases and the J gene lost 3 bases, with 12 bases spanning the gap. CDR3 length equals 13 residues. Germline V gene lookup returns CDR1 GTSNPN and CDR2 SVGIG (reference sequence). CDR3 coding DNA: TGTGCCTGTACTGAGGCGATCAATCAGCCCCAGCATTTT. Translated, it gives CACTEAINQPQHF.

This chain joins TRBV9 and TRBJ1-1; perhaps TRBD1 as D (5 bases). CDR1 is SGDLS, CDR2 YYNGEE, per germline. The CDR3 spans 16 residues. Trimming pared 2 bases from V and 5 bases from J, leaving 19 bases between. CDR3 residues: CASSVSGQGAGTEAFF. The CDR3, as DNA: TGTGCCAGCAGCGTTTCCGGTCAAGGGGCCGGTACTGAAGCTTTCTTT. Based on the CDR3 plus reference TRBV9 and TRBJ1-1, the full variable domain is DSGVTQTPKHLITATGQRVTLRCSPRSGDLSVYWYQQSLDQGLQFLIQYYNGEERAKGNILERFSAQQFPDLHSELNLSSLELGDSALYFCASSVSGQGAGTEAFFGQGTRLTVV.

The chain joins TRBV4-2 to TRBJ1-1, with 7 bases matching TRBD1. The V segment lost 3 bases and the J segment 2 bases; nucleotides outside the gene matches: 15. There are 18 residues in the CDR3. Germline CDR1 is LGHNA and CDR2 is YNFKEQ. CDR3 bases: TGTGCCAGCAGCCAGGGGACAGTACGGGGAGCCACCAACACTGAAGCTTTCTTT. Translation: CASSQGTVRGATNTEAFF.

The chain couples TRBV3-1 (or the pseudogene TRBV3-2) to TRBJ2-1, with 13 bases matching TRBD2. This CDR3 contains 19 residues. Unmatched junction bases numbered 17, after V lost 7 bases and J lost 5 bases. CDR1 is LGHDT and CDR2 is YNNKEL in the germline V gene (reference sequence). The CDR3, as DNA: TGTGCCAGCACAGAACGATATAAAGTGGGGACTAGCGGGGACAATGAGCAGTTCTTC. This codes for CASTERYKVGTSGDNEQFF.

The chain employs TRBV11-1 and TRBJ2-3, with D possibly called TRBD1 or TRBD2 (6 bases each). The CDR3 runs to 15 residues. Germline V gene data show CDR1 as SGHAT and CDR2 as FQDESV (reference sequence). V was pared by 5 bases and J by 2 bases, with 14 bases between. The CDR3 region has the DNA TGTGCCAGCAGCCTAGGGGGGCCCCACACAGATACGCAGTATTTT. Its translation: CASSLGGPHTDTQYF. The full variable domain, rest sourced from reference TRBV11-1 and TRBJ2-3, is EAEVAQSPRYKITEKSQAVAFWCDPISGHATLYWYRQILGQGPELLVQFQDESVVDDSQLPKDRFSAERLKGVDSTLKIQPAELGDSAMYLCASSLGGPHTDTQYFGPGTRLTVL.

The chain is built from TRBV7-2 and TRBJ1-3; D is unclear. The germline V gene encodes CDR1 SGHTA and CDR2 FQGNSA. The CDR3 spans 16 residues. Trimming stripped 2 bases from V and 0 bases from J, with 11 bases between. The CDR3 DNA is TGTGCCAGCAGCTTATCCGGTACTTACTCTGGAAACACCATATATTTT. Its translation is CASSLSGTYSGNTIYF.

The rearrangement links TRBV6-5 to TRBJ1-5, with unresolved D. The CDR3 covers 14 residues. Deletions cut 2 bases from V and 7 bases from J, with 12 bases between. CDR1 is MNHEY and CDR2 is SVGAGI in the germline V gene. The CDR3: CASSYVAGGQPQHF. The CDR3 DNA follows: TGTGCCAGCAGTTACGTGGCGGGAGGCCAGCCCCAGCATTTT.

J is TRBJ1-4 and V is TRBV2; no definite D call. The CDR3 loop spans 15 amino acids. Germline-derived CDR1 and CDR2 are SNHLY and FYNNEI. Trimming stripped 6 bases from V and 5 bases from J, with 16 bases between. CDR3 protein: CASRALRTENEKLFF. CDR3 coding DNA: TGTGCCAGCAGGGCCCTGCGAACAGAAAATGAAAAACTGTTTTTT.

The CDR3 coding sequence is TGTGCCACCAGCAGAGGATTGGCAGGGGGTGTCCTCCACTTT. It translates to CATSRGLAGGVLHF. The V gene is TRBV15, the J gene TRBJ1-6; 7 bases match TRBD1. CDR3 length equals 14 residues. Trimming took 1 base from V and 15 from J; bases not matched to a gene: 9. The germline gives CDR1 LNHNV, CDR2 YYDKDF (reference sequence).

The rearrangement links TRBV6-5 to TRBJ1-2; TRBD1 aligns across 7 bases. V lost 10 bases, J lost 1 base, and 9 bases stayed unmatched. Germline loops: CDR1 MNHEY, CDR2 SVGAGI. This CDR3 is 14 amino acids long. The CDR3 sequence: CATLDRPDNYGYTF. In DNA form, the CDR3 reads TGTGCCACCCTGGACAGGCCCGATAACTATGGCTACACCTTC.

The chain employs TRBV7-9 and TRBJ1-4, with a possible D match to TRBD1 (6 bases). Deletions cut 5 bases from V and 8 bases from J, with 15 bases between. Per germline, CDR1 SEHNR and CDR2 FQNEAQ (reference sequence). The CDR3 spans 14 residues. The CDR3 bases are TGTGCCAGCAGCCCGACCGTCCAGGGGGAAAAACTGTTTTTT. This gives the protein CASSPTVQGEKLFF.

V gene TRBV2 combines with J gene TRBJ1-5, with 8 bases matching TRBD1. Trimming cost V 5 bases and J 5 bases; bases outside gene matches: 5. The CDR3 is 14 amino acids. The V gene's germline CDR1 is SNHLY and CDR2 FYNNEI. The CDR3 sequence: CASSSSGGHQPQHF. CDR3 in DNA: TGTGCCAGCAGTTCTTCAGGGGGCCATCAGCCCCAGCATTTT.

The chain couples TRBV19 to TRBJ1-5; TRBD1 might be the D (6 bases). V was trimmed by 3 bases and J by 0 bases, leaving 15 bases between them. The CDR3 spans 17 residues. Germline CDR1 LNHDA, CDR2 SQIVND (reference sequence). CDR3 DNA: TGTGCCAGTAGTATTATGCAGGGGCTATATAGCAATCAGCCCCAGCATTTT. Translation gives CASSIMQGLYSNQPQHF.

The chain couples TRBV5-1 to TRBJ1-2; perhaps TRBD1 as D (5 bases). In germline, CDR1 is SGHRS, CDR2 YFSETQ. There are 14 residues in the CDR3. Trimming left V 2 bases short and J 3 bases short, with 11 bases between. This CDR3 reads CASSFLRDYYGYTF. In nucleotides, the CDR3 is TGCGCCAGCAGCTTTCTCAGGGACTACTATGGCTACACCTTC.

This sequence joins TRBV7-2 and TRBJ1-2; 8 nucleotides line up with TRBD1. Germline V lookup: CDR1 SGHTA, CDR2 FQGNSA. The CDR3 totals 12 residues. J gave up 14 bases and V 5 bases, and 10 bases lay outside the gene matches. This CDR3 is CASSLGQGRMTF. DNA for the CDR3: TGTGCCAGCAGCCTTGGACAGGGAAGAATGACCTTC.

V gene TRBV4-1 combines with J gene TRBJ1-4; D is unclear. CDR1 is MGHRA, CDR2 YSYEKL, per germline. The CDR3 spans 15 residues. Trimming removed 1 base at V and 3 bases at J, with 9 bases between. CDR3: CASSQGKQPNEKLFF. CDR3 DNA sequence: TGCGCCAGCAGCCAAGGAAAACAGCCTAATGAAAAACTGTTTTTT.

This chain links TRBV25-1 with TRBJ1-4, with no clear D. The V gene's germline CDR1 is MGHDK and CDR2 SYGVNS. The CDR3 spans 14 residues. Trimming removed 6 bases from V and 8 bases from J, with 16 bases in between. The CDR3 nucleotides are TGTGCCAGCAGCCGCCGGGGAAGTGGCGAAAAACTGTTTTTT. The encoded protein is CASSRRGSGEKLFF.

The J gene is TRBJ1-5, the V gene TRBV5-1, with 7 bases lining up with TRBD1. CDR3 length equals 13 residues. Germline assignment: CDR1 SGHRS and CDR2 YFSETQ. V shed 3 bases, J shed 4 bases, and the junction held 1 base outside the gene matches. CDR3 bases: TGCGCCAGCAGCTCACAGGGGAATCAGCCCCAGCATTTT. Amino acid sequence: CASSSQGNQPQHF.

This chain connects TRBV19 to TRBJ1-2, with a weak D call TRBD1 (5 bases). CDR3 length: 13 residues. The V and J ends lost 3 bases and 4 bases respectively, with 9 bases between them. The germline V gene has CDR1 LNHDA and CDR2 SQIVND (reference sequence). The CDR3 here is CASSIGGGYGYTF. The DNA of the CDR3 is TGTGCCAGTAGTATCGGCGGGGGCTATGGCTACACCTTC.

To note about this clone: The same CDR3 also results from other DNA sequences found in this sample. The chain is built from TRBV11-3 and TRBJ2-3; 14 nucleotides match TRBD2. Germline trimming cut 5 bases from V and 2 bases from J; bases unmatched to any gene: 3. This CDR3 comprises 16 residues. The germline V gene encodes CDR1 SGHNT and CDR2 YENEEA. CDR3 protein: CASSLGLAGATDTQYF. The DNA for the CDR3 is TGTGCCAGCAGCCTGGGACTAGCGGGGGCCACAGATACGCAGTATTTT.

This chain connects TRBV6-1 to TRBJ2-1; D not resolved. Germline V lookup: CDR1 MNHNS, CDR2 SASEGT. The CDR3 is 14 amino acids. With 2 bases removed from V and 8 bases from J, the gap between germline ends came to 13 bases. The CDR3 loop reads CASSEPPLGHEQFF. CDR3 nucleotide sequence: TGTGCCAGCAGTGAACCCCCTCTTGGCCATGAGCAGTTCTTC.

The chain couples TRBV7-8 to TRBJ2-7, with TRBD1 matching 9 bases. The V and J ends lost 7 bases and 5 bases, in that order; junction bases with no gene match: 12. In germline, CDR1 is SGHVS, CDR2 FQNEAQ. CDR3 size: 15 residues. This CDR3 is CASINSGTGRDEQYF. CDR3 DNA sequence: TGTGCCAGCATCAACTCCGGGACAGGGCGCGACGAGCAGTACTTC. The whole variable domain, remainder taken from reference TRBV7-8 and TRBJ2-7, is GAGVSQSPRYKVAKRGQDVALRCDPISGHVSLFWYQQALGQGPEFLTYFQNEAQLDKSGLPSDRFFAERPEGSVSTLKIQRTQQEDSAVYLCASINSGTGRDEQYFGPGTRLTVT.

The chain couples TRBV10-3 to TRBJ1-5; 9 nucleotides agree with TRBD1. With 6 bases clipped from V and 5 bases from J, the junction kept 11 bases outside the gene matches. The CDR3 length is 16 residues. Germline V gene sequence: CDR1 ENHRY, CDR2 SYGVKD. In DNA form, the CDR3 reads TGTGCCATCAGGTCGGGGGACAGGGCCAGCGATCAGCCCCAGCATTTT. Translation gives CAIRSGDRASDQPQHF.

This clone has just a few counts. V gene TRBV18 combines with J gene TRBJ2-7; D is perhaps TRBD2 (6 bases). V dropped 3 bases and J dropped 4 bases, with 13 bases sitting between them. The CDR3 has 14 residues. Germline CDR1 KGHSH, CDR2 LQKENI. Here the CDR3 reads CASSPPTRGYEQYF. The CDR3, as DNA: TGTGCCAGCTCACCCCCTACCCGGGGGTACGAGCAGTACTTC.